This TCR beta chain originates from a study of T-cell reconstitution after alpha-beta-depleted transplantation in children. Preparation of the TCRbeta library involved a method that used unique molecular identifiers. TCRdb analysed the PCR reads with MiXCR anew, one entry per CDR3 protein. Of some 400,000 distinct CDR3 sequences listed, roughly 20% were seen once; the top ten hold about 3.8%. This clonotype was seen a handful of times. V lost 1 base and J lost 4, with 7 bases in between. The CDR3 spans 13 residues. This sample comprised PBMCs from the stem cell graft donor, obtained from the stem cell graft. The clonotype was recovered from a human donor who donated a stem cell graft to a child with acute myeloid leukemia. The chain combines TRBV12-3 or TRBV12-4 with TRBJ1-2, with a weak D call TRBD1 (6 bases). DNA for the CDR3: TGTGCCAGCAGTTTAGGCAGGGGCTATGGCTACACCTTC. The encoded protein is CASSLGRGYGYTF.